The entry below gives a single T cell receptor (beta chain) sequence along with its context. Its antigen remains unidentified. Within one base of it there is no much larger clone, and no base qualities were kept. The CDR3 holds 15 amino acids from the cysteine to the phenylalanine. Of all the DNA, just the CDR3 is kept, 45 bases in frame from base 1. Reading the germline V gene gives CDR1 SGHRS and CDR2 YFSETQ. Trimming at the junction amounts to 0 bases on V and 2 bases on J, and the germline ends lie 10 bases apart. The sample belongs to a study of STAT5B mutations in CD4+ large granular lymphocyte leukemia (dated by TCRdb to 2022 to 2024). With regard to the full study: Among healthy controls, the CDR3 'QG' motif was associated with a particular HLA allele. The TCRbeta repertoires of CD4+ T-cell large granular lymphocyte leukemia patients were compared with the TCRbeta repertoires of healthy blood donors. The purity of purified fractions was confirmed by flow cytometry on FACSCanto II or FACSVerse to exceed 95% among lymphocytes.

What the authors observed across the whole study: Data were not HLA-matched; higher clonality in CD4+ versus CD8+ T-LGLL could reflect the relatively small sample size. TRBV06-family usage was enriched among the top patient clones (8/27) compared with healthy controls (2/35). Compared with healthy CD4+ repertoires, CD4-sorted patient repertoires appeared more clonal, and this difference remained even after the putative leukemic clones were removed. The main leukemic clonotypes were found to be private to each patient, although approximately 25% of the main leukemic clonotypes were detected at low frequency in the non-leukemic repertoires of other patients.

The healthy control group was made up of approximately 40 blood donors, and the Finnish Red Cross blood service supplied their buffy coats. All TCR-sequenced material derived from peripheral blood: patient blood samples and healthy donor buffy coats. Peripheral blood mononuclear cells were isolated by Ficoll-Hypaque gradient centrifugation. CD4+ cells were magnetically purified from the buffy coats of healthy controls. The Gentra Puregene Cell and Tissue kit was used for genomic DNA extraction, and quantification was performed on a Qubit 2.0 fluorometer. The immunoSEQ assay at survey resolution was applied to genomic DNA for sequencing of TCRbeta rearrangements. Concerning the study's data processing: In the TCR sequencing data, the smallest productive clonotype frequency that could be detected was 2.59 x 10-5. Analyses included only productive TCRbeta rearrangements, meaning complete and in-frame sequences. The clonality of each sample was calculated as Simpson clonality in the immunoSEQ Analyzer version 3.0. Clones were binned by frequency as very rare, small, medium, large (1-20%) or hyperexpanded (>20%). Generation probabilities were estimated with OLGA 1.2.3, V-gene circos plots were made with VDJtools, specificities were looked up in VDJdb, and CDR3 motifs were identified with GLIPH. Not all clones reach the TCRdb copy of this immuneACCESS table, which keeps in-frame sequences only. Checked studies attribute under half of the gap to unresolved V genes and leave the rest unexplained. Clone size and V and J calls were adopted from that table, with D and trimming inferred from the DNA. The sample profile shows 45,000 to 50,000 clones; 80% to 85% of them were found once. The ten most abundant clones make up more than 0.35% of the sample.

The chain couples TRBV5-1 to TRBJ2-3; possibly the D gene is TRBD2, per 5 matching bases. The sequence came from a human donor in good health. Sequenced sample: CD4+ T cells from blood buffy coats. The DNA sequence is TGCGCCAGCAGCTTGGCCCGCGGGTTCACAGATACGCAGTATTTT. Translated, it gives CASSLARGFTDTQYF.